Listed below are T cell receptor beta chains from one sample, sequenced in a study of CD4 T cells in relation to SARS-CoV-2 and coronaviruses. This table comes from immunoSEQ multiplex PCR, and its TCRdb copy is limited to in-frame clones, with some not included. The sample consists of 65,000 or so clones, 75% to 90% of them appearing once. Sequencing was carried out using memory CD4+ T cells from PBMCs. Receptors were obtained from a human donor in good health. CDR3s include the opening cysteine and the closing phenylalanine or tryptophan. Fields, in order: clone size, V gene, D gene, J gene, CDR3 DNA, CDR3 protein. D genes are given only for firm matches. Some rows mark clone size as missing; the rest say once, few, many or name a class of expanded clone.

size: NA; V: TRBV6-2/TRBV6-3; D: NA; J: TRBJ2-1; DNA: TGTGCCAGCAGTTACTTTCGGGGGTATCAGCAGTTCTTC; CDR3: CASSYFRGYQQFF
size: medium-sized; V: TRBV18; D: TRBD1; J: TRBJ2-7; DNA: TGTGCCAGCTCACCTTCCGGGACAGGGGTTCTCTACGAGCAGTACTTC; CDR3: CASSPSGTGVLYEQYF
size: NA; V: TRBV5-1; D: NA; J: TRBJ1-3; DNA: TGCGCCAGCAGCCCTCCGGGTTCTGGAAACACCATATATTTT; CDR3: CASSPPGSGNTIYF
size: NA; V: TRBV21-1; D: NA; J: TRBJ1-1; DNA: TGTGCCAGCAGCAAAGCGCGGGTCAACACTGAAGCTTTCTTT; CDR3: CASSKARVNTEAFF
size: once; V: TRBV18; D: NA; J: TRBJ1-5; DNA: TGTGCCAGCTCACCACGGCAGGGTAGTCAGCCCCAGCATTTT; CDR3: CASSPRQGSQPQHF
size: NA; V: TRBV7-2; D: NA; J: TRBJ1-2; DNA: TGTGCCAGCAGCCCTCGGTCAGGGATTGGTGGCTACACCTTC; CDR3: CASSPRSGIGGYTF
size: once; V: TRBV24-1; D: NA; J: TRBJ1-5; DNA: TGTGCCACCAGTAAAGGGAACAATCAGCCCCAGCATTTT; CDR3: CATSKGNNQPQHF
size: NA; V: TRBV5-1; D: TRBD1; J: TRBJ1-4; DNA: TGCGCCAGCAGCTTGGAGGCAGGGGGCTTAAATGAAAAACTGTTTTTT; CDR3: CASSLEAGGLNEKLFF
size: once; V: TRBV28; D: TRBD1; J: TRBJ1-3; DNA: TGTGCCATCCAGGGGGACCCTGGAAACACCATATATTTT; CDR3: CAIQGDPGNTIYF
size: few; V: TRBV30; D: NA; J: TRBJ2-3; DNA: TGTGCCTGGAGTAGTGCTAGCACAGATACGCAGTATTTT; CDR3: CAWSSASTDTQYF
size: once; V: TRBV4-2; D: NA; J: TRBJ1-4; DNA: TGTGCCAGCAGCCCCGGAGGGGTAGCGGAAAAACTGTTTTTT; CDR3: CASSPGGVAEKLFF
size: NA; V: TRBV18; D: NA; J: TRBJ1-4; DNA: TGTGCCAGCTCACCGTCAAGGGGCTCGCAATCAACTAATGAAAAACTGTTTTTT; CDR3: CASSPSRGSQSTNEKLFF
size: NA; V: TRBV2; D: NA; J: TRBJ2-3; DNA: TGTGCCAGCAGCGACAGTGGCGATACGCAGTATTTT; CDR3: CASSDSGDTQYF
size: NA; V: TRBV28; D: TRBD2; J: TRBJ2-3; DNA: TGTGCCAGCCATTCTTTCGTAGCGGGAGGGGCGGATACGCAGTATTTT; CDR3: CASHSFVAGGADTQYF
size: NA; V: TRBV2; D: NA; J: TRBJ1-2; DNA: TGTGCCAGCAGACCACAAGGAGGCTACACCTTC; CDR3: CASRPQGGYTF
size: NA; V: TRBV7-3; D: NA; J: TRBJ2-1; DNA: TGTGCCAGCAGCTTAAGTAGCGGAACCTACAATGAGCAGTTCTTC; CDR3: CASSLSSGTYNEQFF
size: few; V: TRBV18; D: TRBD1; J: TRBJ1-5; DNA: TGTGCCAGCTCACCGCAAAACAGGGGACGGGAGCCCCAGCATTTT; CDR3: CASSPQNRGREPQHF
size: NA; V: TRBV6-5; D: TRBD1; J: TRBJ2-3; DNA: TGTGCCAGCAGTCCCCGACAGGGGGCACAGTATTTT; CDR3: CASSPRQGAQYF
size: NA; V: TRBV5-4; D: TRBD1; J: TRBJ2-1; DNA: TGTGCCAGCAGCTTAGGACAGGGGTGGTACAATGAGCAGTTCTTC; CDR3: CASSLGQGWYNEQFF
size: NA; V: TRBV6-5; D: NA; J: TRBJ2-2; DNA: TGTGCCAGCAGTCAAAGAGGAGTGAACACCGGGGAGCTGTTTTTT; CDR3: CASSQRGVNTGELFF
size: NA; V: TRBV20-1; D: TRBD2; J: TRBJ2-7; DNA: TGCAGTGCAAGTGGGGCGGGAGACTGGTACGAGCAGTACTTC; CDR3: CSASGAGDWYEQYF
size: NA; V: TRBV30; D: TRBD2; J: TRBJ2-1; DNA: TGTGCCTGGAACTCACTAGCGGTTAACAATGAGCAGTTCTTC; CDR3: CAWNSLAVNNEQFF
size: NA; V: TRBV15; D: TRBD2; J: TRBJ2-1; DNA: TGTGCCACCGGAGCGGGACGCCACTACAATGAGCAGTTCTTC; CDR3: CATGAGRHYNEQFF
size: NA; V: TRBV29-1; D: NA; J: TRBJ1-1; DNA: TGCAGCGTGGCCAGGACGGTTGACTCGGACACTGAAGCTTTCTTT; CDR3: CSVARTVDSDTEAFF
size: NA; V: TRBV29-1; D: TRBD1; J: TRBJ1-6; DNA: TGCAGCGCCAGGGACAGGGGCGACTCACCCCTCCACTTT; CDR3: CSARDRGDSPLHF
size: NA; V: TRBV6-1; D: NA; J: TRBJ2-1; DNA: TGTGCCAGCAGTGAAGCGCAGGGGGCTAGCGGGACCAATGAGCAGTTCTTC; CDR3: CASSEAQGASGTNEQFF